A selection of T cell receptor beta chains follows, all from one sample in a study of blood T cell repertoires in COVID-19. Assay: immunoSEQ multiplex PCR; the TCRdb copy retains only in-frame clones and omits some. The data hold approximately 70,000 clones, with around 90% observed a single time. Sample: peripheral blood. These TCRs come from a human donor in a cohort sampled during active COVID-19. Each CDR3 is given with its conserved first and last residue. Each record gives: clone size, V gene, J gene, D gene, CDR3 DNA, CDR3 protein. The D gene is left open where the match is weak. Size tells how often a clone was seen (once, few, many) or the class of an expanded clone, and some rows leave it out.

>NA|TRBV7-9|TRBJ2-7|TRBD2
TGTGCCAGCACCAAAACTAGCGGGGGTTCGTACGAGCAGTACTTC
CASTKTSGGSYEQYF
>NA|TRBV4-3|TRBJ2-7|NA
TGCGCCAGCAGCCAAGAATGGGCGGGACCGCTCAGGGAGCAGTACTTC
CASSQEWAGPLREQYF
>NA|TRBV7-2|TRBJ2-7|TRBD2
TGTGCCAGCAGCACCTCTAGCGGGGGCTCCTACGAGCAGTACTTC
CASSTSSGGSYEQYF
>NA|TRBV14|TRBJ2-2|NA
TGTGCCAGCAGCCCTGGGGCTCCGAACACCGGGGAGCTGTTTTTT
CASSPGAPNTGELFF
>NA|TRBV2|TRBJ1-5|TRBD1
TGTGCCAGCAGTCGGGACAGAAATCAGCCCCAGCATTTT
CASSRDRNQPQHF
>NA|TRBV14|TRBJ2-7|NA
TGTGCCAGCAGCCCCGGGACATCCTACGAGCAGTACTTC
CASSPGTSYEQYF
>NA|TRBV4-1|TRBJ2-7|TRBD2
TGCGCCAGCAGCCAAATGGCGGGGGTCTACGAGCAGTACTTC
CASSQMAGVYEQYF
>NA|TRBV7-8|TRBJ1-1|TRBD1
TGTGCCAGCACCATGTACAGGGGGATGAAGAACACTGAAGCTTTCTTT
CASTMYRGMKNTEAFF
>NA|TRBV10-3|TRBJ2-1|TRBD1
TGTGCCACAAAACAGGGGGCGCTGATCAATGAGCAGTTCTTC
CATKQGALINEQFF
>NA|TRBV28|TRBJ1-2|NA
TGTGCCAGCAGACCCACAGGGCTCGAAGCTAACTATGGCTACACCTTC
CASRPTGLEANYGYTF
>NA|TRBV11-2|TRBJ2-6|NA
TGTGCCAGCAGCTTAGATTCCAGGCTTACTGGGGCCAACGTCCTGACTTTC
CASSLDSRLTGANVLTF
>NA|TRBV7-9|TRBJ2-1|NA
TGTGCCAGCAGCCCGGCGCCAGGGACCTACAATGAGCAGTTCTTC
CASSPAPGTYNEQFF
>NA|TRBV6-6|TRBJ1-6|TRBD1
TGTGCCAGCAGCAGTCCGGGACAGCAGTATAATTCACCCCTCCACTTT
CASSSPGQQYNSPLHF
>many|TRBV2|TRBJ1-2|TRBD1
TGTGCCAGCAGTCCGGGGACAGAGCTCTATGGCTACACCTTC
CASSPGTELYGYTF
>NA|TRBV4-3|TRBJ2-5|NA
TGCGCCAGCAGCCAAGATTCCCTAGGAGAGACCCAGTACTTC
CASSQDSLGETQYF
>NA|TRBV5-6|TRBJ1-1|TRBD1
TGTGCCAGCAGCCCCTGGACAGGGAACACTGAAGCTTTCTTT
CASSPWTGNTEAFF
>NA|TRBV9|TRBJ2-1|TRBD2
TGTGCCAGCAGCCCTCTAGCGGGAGGGTACAATGAGCAGTTCTTC
CASSPLAGGYNEQFF
>NA|TRBV6-5|TRBJ1-1|TRBD1
TGTGCCAGCAACGTGGACAGGGGACAGAACACTGAAGCTTTCTTT
CASNVDRGQNTEAFF
>NA|TRBV6-2/TRBV6-3|TRBJ1-1|NA
TGTGCCAGCAGTTACTCGAGGGACACTGAAGCTTTCTTT
CASSYSRDTEAFF
>NA|TRBV7-9|TRBJ1-3|NA
TGTGCCAGCAGCTTAGCGACAGGATTTGGAAACACCATATATTTT
CASSLATGFGNTIYF
>NA|TRBV13|TRBJ2-2|TRBD2
TGTGCCAGCAGAGCGGGATCCGGGGAGCTGTTTTTT
CASRAGSGELFF
>NA|TRBV28|TRBJ1-6|NA
TGTGCCAGCAGTTCTGCGGCCAGTAATTCACCCCTCCACTTT
CASSSAASNSPLHF
>NA|TRBV2|TRBJ2-4|NA
TGTGCCAGCAGATCCGAGAGGGTGGACAAAAACATTCAGTACTTC
CASRSERVDKNIQYF
>NA|TRBV19|TRBJ1-2|TRBD1
TGTGCCAGTAGAGATCGGACAGGTGTCAACTATGGCTACACCTTC
CASRDRTGVNYGYTF
>NA|TRBV19|TRBJ1-5|TRBD1
TGTGCCAGTAGTACCATCAGGGGGGCAGGCAATCAGCCCCAGCATTTT
CASSTIRGAGNQPQHF
>NA|TRBV29-1|TRBJ1-1|TRBD1
TGCAGCGTAAAACGGACGCCGGGACAGGGGTTAACTGAAGCTTTCTTT
CSVKRTPGQGLTEAFF
>NA|TRBV28|TRBJ1-5|NA
TGTGCCAGCAGACAGGATACTTCTTATAGCAATCAGCCCCAGCATTTT
CASRQDTSYSNQPQHF
>few|TRBV15|TRBJ2-7|TRBD1
TGTGCCACGGCATCCGGGACAGGGGGCTACGAGCAGTACTTC
CATASGTGGYEQYF
>NA|TRBV7-2|TRBJ2-1|TRBD2
TGTGCCAGCAGCTCTCGGACTAGCGGGGGGTCCTACAATGAGCAGTTCTTC
CASSSRTSGGSYNEQFF
>NA|TRBV12-3/TRBV12-4|TRBJ2-5|NA
TGTGCCAGCACCCTCGGACAGCAAGAGACCCAGTACTTC
CASTLGQQETQYF
>NA|TRBV7-2|TRBJ2-2|NA
TGTGCCAGCAGCTTAGCGTTGGCAGCCGGGGAGCTGTTTTTT
CASSLALAAGELFF
>NA|TRBV19|TRBJ1-4|TRBD1
TGTGCCAGTAGTGCGTCGGACAGGGCACTTAATGAAAAACTGTTTTTT
CASSASDRALNEKLFF
>NA|TRBV18|TRBJ2-3|NA
TGTGCCAGCTCTGAAGGGGTAAATACGCAGTATTTT
CASSEGVNTQYF
>NA|TRBV23-1|TRBJ2-5|TRBD1
TGCGCCACCAACCCCGGGACAGGGAAAGAGACCCAGTACTTC
CATNPGTGKETQYF
>NA|TRBV18|TRBJ2-3|NA
TGTGCCAGCCTTGACACTTTAAGCACAGATACGCAGTATTTT
CASLDTLSTDTQYF
>NA|TRBV6-5|TRBJ1-5|NA
TGTGCCAGCAGACAGGGAGGGAGCAATCAGCCCCAGCATTTT
CASRQGGSNQPQHF
>NA|TRBV5-6|TRBJ2-5|NA
TGTGCCAGCAGCTTGGGACAGACTCCACCGGAGACCCAGTACTTC
CASSLGQTPPETQYF
>NA|TRBV3-1/TRBV3-2|TRBJ2-1|TRBD1
TGTGCCAGCAGCCAAGATAGGACAGGGATAAATCTTGACAATGAGCAGTTCTTC
CASSQDRTGINLDNEQFF
>NA|TRBV9|TRBJ1-1|NA
TGTGCCAGCAGCGTATTTGTCGGGACTGAAGCTTTCTTT
CASSVFVGTEAFF
>NA|TRBV5-8|TRBJ1-3|NA
TGTGCCAGCAGTCCCGGGACACTTAAGAGCTCTGGAAACACCATATATTTT
CASSPGTLKSSGNTIYF
>once|TRBV6-2/TRBV6-3|TRBJ2-7|TRBD1
TGTGCCAGCAGTTCCCTAACCCCGGGACAGCAGTTCGAGCAGTACTTC
CASSSLTPGQQFEQYF
>NA|TRBV15|TRBJ2-1|TRBD2
TGTGCCACCAGCGTTTATAGCGGGGCTAGGGATGAGCAGTTCTTC
CATSVYSGARDEQFF
>NA|TRBV19|TRBJ1-1|NA
TGTGCCAGTAAAAGACAGGCAACTATGAACACTGAAGCTTTCTTT
CASKRQATMNTEAFF
>NA|TRBV28|TRBJ1-5|NA
TGTGCCAGCAGTGCTTTAGAAGGAGATCAGCCCCAGCATTTT
CASSALEGDQPQHF
>NA|TRBV21-1|TRBJ2-5|NA
TGTGCCAGCAGGAGCGATCAAGAGACCCAGTACTTC
CASRSDQETQYF
>NA|TRBV7-2|TRBJ2-2|TRBD2
TGTGCCAGCAGCAAACGCACTAGCGGGTCGACCGGGGAGCTGTTTTTT
CASSKRTSGSTGELFF
>NA|TRBV28|TRBJ1-2|TRBD1
TGTGCCAGCAGTTTGGACAGGGACTATGGCTACACCTTC
CASSLDRDYGYTF
>NA|TRBV9|TRBJ2-7|TRBD2
TGTGCCAGCAGCCCCCACGACGGAACTAGCGTTACCTACGAGCAGTACTTC
CASSPHDGTSVTYEQYF
>NA|TRBV7-8|TRBJ1-4|NA
TGTGCCAGCAGCTTATGGGGGGGAGCTAATGAAAAACTGTTTTTT
CASSLWGGANEKLFF
>NA|TRBV21-1|TRBJ1-1|NA
TGTGCCAGCAGCAAAGGAGGGGACATGTTGCAGGACACTGAAGCTTTCTTT
CASSKGGDMLQDTEAFF
>NA|TRBV9|TRBJ2-7|TRBD1
TGTGCCAGCAGCGTAGAGGGACAGGGGGCCGCCCACGAGCAGTACTTC
CASSVEGQGAAHEQYF
>NA|TRBV12-5|TRBJ2-7|TRBD2
TGTGCTAGTGGTTCCTTGCCCGCAAGCGGGGGCCCCTACGAGCAGTACTTC
CASGSLPASGGPYEQYF
>NA|TRBV24-1|TRBJ2-4|TRBD2
TGTGCCACCAGTACGGGAGGGATGGCCAAAAACATTCAGTACTTC
CATSTGGMAKNIQYF
>NA|TRBV27|TRBJ1-6|NA
TGTGCCAGCGGTTACGATAGCTCCTATAATTCACCCCTCCACTTT
CASGYDSSYNSPLHF